The clone carrying this TCR beta chain has just one count. These data come from a study of radiation and T cells in renal cell carcinoma. There are 13 residues in the CDR3. The V end was cut by 3 bases, the J end by 5 bases, with 11 bases between. Germline values: CDR1 SGHRS, CDR2 YFSETQ. TCRdb keeps only in-frame clones here, not all; method: immunoSEQ multiplex PCR. The table includes about 140,000 clones, approximately 82% detected once. As to time point: baseline pretreatment blood. Sample treatment: 15 Gy SBRT to primary tumor, nephrectomy 4 weeks later. After SBRT, blood was collected at 2 and 4 weeks, plus baseline.

The sequencing here drew on blood, taken from a patient whose treatment included radiotherapy and nephrectomy. The chain employs TRBV5-1 and TRBJ2-5; D unresolved. The receptor was derived from a woman in her forties or fifties with renal cell carcinoma. The CDR3 loop is CASSSLSSETQYF. CDR3 nucleotides: TGCGCCAGCAGCTCGTTAAGTTCTGAGACCCAGTACTTC. Using reference TRBV5-1 and TRBJ2-5 for the parts outside the CDR3, the full variable domain is KAGVTQTPRYLIKTRGQQVTLSCSPISGHRSVSWYQQTPGQGLQFLFEYFSETQRNKGNFPGRFSGRQFSNSRSEMNVSTLELGDSALYLCASSSLSSETQYFGPGTRLLVL.